The 9 T cell receptor beta chains below all came from one sample that was sequenced in a study of PD-1 blockade in classical Hodgkin lymphoma. Relapse after autologous stem cell transplantation occurred in every patient, and brentuximab vedotin exposure varied. Here immunoSEQ multiplex PCR was the method, and the copy in TCRdb shows in-frame clones only, minus some. Of approximately 32,000 clones in the sample, roughly 80% were seen once. The sample in question was peripheral blood mononuclear cells (PBMCs), obtained at baseline. Source of these receptors: a human donor with classical Hodgkin lymphoma.

The rearrangement uses TRBV21-1 and TRBJ1-3. TRBV21-1 corresponds to a pseudogene. The CDR3 runs 16 residues. The DNA of the CDR3 is TGTGCCAGCAGCAAAGAGGTACGGGACTCTGGAAACACCATATATTTT. Amino acids: CASSKEVRDSGNTIYF.

The chain employs TRBV2 and TRBJ1-5; 9 bases line up with TRBD1. Germline V gene sequence: CDR1 SNHLY, CDR2 FYNNEI. CDR3 size: 17 residues. V lost 7 bases, J lost 4 bases, and 14 bases stayed unmatched. DNA of the CDR3: TGTGCCAGCACCATTGAAGGGACAGGGTGGGGGAATCAGCCCCAGCATTTT. Encoded protein: CASTIEGTGWGNQPQHF. Filled out from reference TRBV2 and TRBJ1-5, the complete variable domain reads EPEVTQTPSHQVTQMGQEVILRCVPISNHLYFYWYRQILGQKVEFLVSFYNNEISEKSEIFDDQFSVERPDGSNFTLKIRSTKLEDSAMYFCASTIEGTGWGNQPQHFGDGTRLSIL.

A few counts support this clone. The chain uses TRBV7-2 and TRBJ1-1; D is ambiguous. Germline CDR1 reads SGHTA; CDR2 reads FQGNSA. The CDR3 is 14 amino acids. Trimming left V 2 bases short and J 5 bases short, with 12 bases between. As DNA, the CDR3 is TGTGCCAGCAGCTTAATGTACGAAGGGACTGAAGCTTTCTTT. It translates to CASSLMYEGTEAFF.

V is TRBV6-5 and J is TRBJ2-1; 8 bases fit TRBD2. Per the germline V gene, CDR1 is MNHEY and CDR2 is SVGAGI. Germline trimming cut 0 bases from V and 6 bases from J; bases unmatched to any gene: 7. The CDR3 spans 16 residues. The CDR3 bases are TGTGCCAGCAGTTACTCCTACGGGACTAGTGTCAATGAGCAGTTCTTC. It translates to CASSYSYGTSVNEQFF.

V gene TRBV5-1 combines with J gene TRBJ2-3; D not resolved. Per germline, CDR1 SGHRS and CDR2 YFSETQ. The CDR3 has 15 residues. V dropped 1 base and J dropped 2 bases, with 11 bases sitting between them. The CDR3 sequence is CASSLNSQPTDTQYF. DNA for the CDR3: TGCGCCAGCAGCTTGAATTCGCAGCCCACAGATACGCAGTATTTT.

Worth noting for this clone: An end of the junction does not agree with germline; a read error may underlie this. The chain links TRBV7-7 to TRBJ2-7; a possible D gene is TRBD2 (6 bases). CDR1 is SSHAT and CDR2 is FNYEAQ in the germline V gene (reference sequence). This CDR3 spans 13 amino acids. CDR3 residues: CASSQSWGDEQYF. CDR3 nucleotides: TGTGCTAGCAGCCAAAGCTGGGGGGACGAGCAGTACTTC.

This sequence joins TRBV28 and TRBJ1-5; possible D gene TRBD1, 5 bases. Trimming cost V 6 bases and J 6 bases, with 12 bases left between them. The V gene's germline CDR1 is MDHEN and CDR2 SYDVKM. CDR3 length: 13 residues. The CDR3 spells CASSFGGFQPQHF. In DNA form, the CDR3 reads TGTGCCAGCAGCTTCGGGGGTTTTCAGCCCCAGCATTTT.

This chain links TRBV4-2 with TRBJ1-6; D not certain. The CDR3 is made up of 17 amino acids. The germline V gene encodes CDR1 LGHNA and CDR2 YNFKEQ. Trimming pared 0 bases from V and 3 bases from J, leaving 12 bases between. The CDR3 reads CASSQDGWGGYNSPLHF. The CDR3 DNA is TGTGCCAGCAGCCAAGATGGTTGGGGTGGCTATAATTCACCCCTCCACTTT.

In this sample, this clone turned up a few times. The CDR3 loop reads CAWSVPGAETQYF. In nucleotides, the CDR3 is TGTGCCTGGAGTGTACCGGGGGCGGAGACCCAGTACTTC. V gene TRBV30 combines with J gene TRBJ2-5; D might be TRBD1 or TRBD2, each matching 6 bases. Per germline, CDR1 GTSNPN and CDR2 SVGIG (reference sequence). The CDR3 is made up of 13 amino acids. V was trimmed by 0 bases and J by 5 bases, leaving 10 bases between them.